Sequencing of this T cell receptor (beta chain) was carried out in a study of blood T cell repertoires in COVID-19. Study at large: T cells, B-cell-depleted T cells, or PBMCs provided the cDNA or gDNA that served as material.

The V and J ends lost 2 bases and 8 bases, in that order; junction bases with no gene match: 3. This CDR3 region has 13 residues. Germline lookup yields CDR1 SGHRS and CDR2 YFSETQ. Method: immunoSEQ multiplex PCR; TCRdb's copy keeps in-frame clones and lacks some. The data contain over 100,000 clones, around 88% of them singletons. The chain has TRBV5-1 and TRBJ1-1; 10 nucleotides match TRBD1. This clonotype was sampled from a man aged 50 to 60 with acute or convalescent COVID-19. Sequencing was carried out using peripheral blood. In DNA, the CDR3 is TGCGCCAGCAGCTTCCGACAGGGGGCGGAAGCTTTCTTT. Its protein is CASSFRQGAEAFF.